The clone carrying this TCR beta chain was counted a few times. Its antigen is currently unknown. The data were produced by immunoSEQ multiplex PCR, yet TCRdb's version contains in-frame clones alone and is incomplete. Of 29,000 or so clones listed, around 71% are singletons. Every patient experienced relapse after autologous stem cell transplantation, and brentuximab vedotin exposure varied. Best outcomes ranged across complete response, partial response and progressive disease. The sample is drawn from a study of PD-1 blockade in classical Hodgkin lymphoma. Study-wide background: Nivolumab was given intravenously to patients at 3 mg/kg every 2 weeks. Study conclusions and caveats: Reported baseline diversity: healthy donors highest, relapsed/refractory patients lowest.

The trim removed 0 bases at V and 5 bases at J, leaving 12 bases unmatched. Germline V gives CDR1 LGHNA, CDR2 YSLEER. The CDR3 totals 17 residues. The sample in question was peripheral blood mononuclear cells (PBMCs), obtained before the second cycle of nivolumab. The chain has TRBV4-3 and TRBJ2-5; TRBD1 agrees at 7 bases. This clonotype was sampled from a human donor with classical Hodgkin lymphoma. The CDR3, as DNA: TGCGCCAGCAGCCAAGATCTAGGGGGCCGGATGGGGGAGACCCAGTACTTC. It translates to CASSQDLGGRMGETQYF.